This entry is about one T cell receptor (beta chain). Its antigen is as yet unknown. The data are from a study of OX40 agonist ivuxolimab in advanced cancers. General study results and limits: CD4+ and CD8+ blood T cells expanded clonally by week 6 at 0.1 to 3.0 mg/kg. Still undetermined is the antigen specificity of the expanded peripheral T cells.

Enrollment shut out patients with autoimmune disease history or systemic immunosuppression. The CDR3 loop spans 18 amino acids. The V gene's germline CDR1 is MDHEN and CDR2 SYDVKM. Trimming took 7 bases from V and 6 from J; bases not matched to a gene: 19. Here immunoSEQ multiplex PCR was the method, and the copy in TCRdb shows in-frame clones only, minus some. The sample yields some 85,000 clones, less than 95% seen once. This sample comprised CD4+ or CD8+ T cells sorted from blood, obtained in a trial of the OX40 agonist ivuxolimab. The chain is built from TRBV28 and TRBJ2-4; 9 nucleotides match TRBD1. This TCR was sampled from an adult with an advanced solid tumor such as melanoma, head and neck, liver or kidney cancer. In DNA, the CDR3 is TGTGCCAGCACCCGAACAGGGGGCCTAACCGGAGGGGCAAACATTCAGTACTTC. Its protein product is CASTRTGGLTGGANIQYF.